Given below is one T cell receptor (beta chain) in context. The sample belongs to a study of type 1 regulatory T cells. Turning to the study itself: T-allo10 is a Tr1-enriched, alloantigen-specific CD4 T cell product made in vitro.

Using its own MiXCR run on the reads, TCRdb lists one record per CDR3 protein. Seen here are 80,000 to 100,000 distinct CDR3 sequences, roughly 28% observed once, and the top ten hold 2% to 2.5%. Germline values: CDR1 SGHTA, CDR2 FQGNSA. CDR3 length: 16 amino acids. V was clipped by 5 bases and J by 7 bases; unmatched bases: 12. The sequencing input was CD4+ T cells, either the whole sample or a sorted fraction (not recorded which). The rearrangement joins TRBV7-2 to TRBJ2-2; 8 bases are a match to TRBD1. This sequence originates from a human donor in good health. The CDR3: CASSQRQGLTIGELFF. The CDR3 DNA sequence: TGTGCCAGCAGCCAAAGACAGGGGCTGACTATCGGGGAGCTGTTTTTT. The complete variable domain, with remaining parts taken from reference TRBV7-2 and TRBJ2-2, reads GAGVSQSPSNKVTEKGKDVELRCDPISGHTALYWYRQSLGQGLEFLIYFQGNSAPDKSGLPSDRFSAERTGGSVSTLTIQRTQQEDSAVYLCASSQRQGLTIGELFFGEGSRLTVL.